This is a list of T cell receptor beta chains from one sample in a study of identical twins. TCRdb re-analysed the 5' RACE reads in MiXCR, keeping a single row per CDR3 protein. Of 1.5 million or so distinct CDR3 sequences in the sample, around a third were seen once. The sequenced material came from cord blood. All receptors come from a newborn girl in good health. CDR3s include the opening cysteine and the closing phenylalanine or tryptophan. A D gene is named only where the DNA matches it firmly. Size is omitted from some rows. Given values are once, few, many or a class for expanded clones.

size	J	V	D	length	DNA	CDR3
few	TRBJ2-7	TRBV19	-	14	TGTGCCAGTAGTATTGCGGCAGGGTCCTACGAGCAGTACTTC	CASSIAAGSYEQYF
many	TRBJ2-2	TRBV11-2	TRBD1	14	TGTGCCAGCAGTTTACGACAGGGCACCGGGGAGCTGTTTTTT	CASSLRQGTGELFF
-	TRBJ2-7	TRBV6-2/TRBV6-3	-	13	TGTGCCAGCAGCGGTAGACTCTCCCATGAGCAGTACTTC	CASSGRLSHEQYF
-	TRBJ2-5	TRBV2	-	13	TGTGCCAGCAAAAACAGGGAGTACGAGACCGAGTACTTC	CASKNREYETEYF
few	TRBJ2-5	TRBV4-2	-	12	TGTGCCAGCAGCCAAGAGTCAACGGGGCAGTACTTC	CASSQESTGQYF
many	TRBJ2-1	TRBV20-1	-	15	TGCAGTGCTAGAGATGGCCGGAGCTCCTACAATGAGCAGTTCTTC	CSARDGRSSYNEQFF
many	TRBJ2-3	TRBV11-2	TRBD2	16	TGTGCCAGCAGCTTAGATCTTAGCGGGAGCACAGATACGCAGTATTTT	CASSLDLSGSTDTQYF
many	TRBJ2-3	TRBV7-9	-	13	TGTGCCAGCTCTCGACGGCAGGGAGATACGCAGTATTTT	CASSRRQGDTQYF
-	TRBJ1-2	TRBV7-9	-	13	TGTGCCAGCATCCCCCCTTCTAACTATGGCTACACCTTC	CASIPPSNYGYTF
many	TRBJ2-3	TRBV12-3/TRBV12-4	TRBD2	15	TGTGCCAGCACCACTAGCGGGAGAAGGACAGATACGCAGTATTTT	CASTTSGRRTDTQYF
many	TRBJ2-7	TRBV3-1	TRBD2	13	TGTGCCAGCAGCCAACTAGCGGGAGGCGAGCAGTACTTC	CASSQLAGGEQYF
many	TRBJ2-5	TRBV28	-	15	TGTGCCAGCAGTTCCGTTGGCGGAAGCCAAGAGACCCAGTACTTC	CASSSVGGSQETQYF
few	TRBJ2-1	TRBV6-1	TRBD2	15	TGTGCCAGTTGCCGGGGGGATTATAGGTACAATGAGCAGTTCTTC	CASCRGDYRYNEQFF
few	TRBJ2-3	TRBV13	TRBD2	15	TGTGCCAGCAGCCTCACAGTTAGCGGGGGAGATACGCAGTATTTT	CASSLTVSGGDTQYF
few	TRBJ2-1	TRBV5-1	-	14	TGCGCCAGCAGCCCCGGCGGCGTTAGGAATGAGCAGTTCTTC	CASSPGGVRNEQFF
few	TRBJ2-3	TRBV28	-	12	TGTGCCAGCAGTTTGAGACTAAATACGCAGTATTTT	CASSLRLNTQYF
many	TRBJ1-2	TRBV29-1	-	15	TGCAGCGTTGAGGACCTCAGAGGGCGCGGGTATGGCTACACCTTC	CSVEDLRGRGYGYTF
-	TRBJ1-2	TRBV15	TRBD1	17	TGTGCCACCAGCAGAGATCCCCGACAGGGAACGAGCTATGGCTACACCTTC	CATSRDPRQGTSYGYTF
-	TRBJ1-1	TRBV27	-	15	TGTGCCAGCAGTTCAGGGGCGCATCGGGGGACTGAAGCTTTCTTT	CASSSGAHRGTEAFF
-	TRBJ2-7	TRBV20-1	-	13	TGCAGTGCCCTACGGGGGCTTTCCTACGAGCAGTACTTC	CSALRGLSYEQYF
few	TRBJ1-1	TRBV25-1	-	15	TGTGCCAGCAGAGCCACCGGGATTCTGAACACTGAAGCTTTCTTT	CASRATGILNTEAFF
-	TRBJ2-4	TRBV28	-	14	TGTGCCAGCAGTTTACAGGCGGCAAAAAACATTCAGTACTTC	CASSLQAAKNIQYF
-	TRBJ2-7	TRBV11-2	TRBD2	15	TGTGCCAGCAGCTTAAGACTAGCGGTGCCCTACGAGCAGTACTTC	CASSLRLAVPYEQYF
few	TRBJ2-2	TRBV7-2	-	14	TGTGCCAGCAGCACCACTAGTTTTCCCGGGGAGCTGTTTTTT	CASSTTSFPGELFF
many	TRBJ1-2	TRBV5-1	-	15	TGCGCCAGCAGCTTGGCCTCTACGGGGAACTATGGCTACACCTTC	CASSLASTGNYGYTF
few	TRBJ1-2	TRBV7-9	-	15	TGTGCCAGCAGCTCAAAAGACAGGTCTAACTATGGCTACACCTTC	CASSSKDRSNYGYTF
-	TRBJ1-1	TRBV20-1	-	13	TGCAGTGCTGATCCTTTACAGGGCCTTGAAGCTTTCTTT	CSADPLQGLEAFF
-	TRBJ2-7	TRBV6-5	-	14	TGTGCCAGCAGTCGCGGCAGGGTGGCCTACGAGCAGTACTTC	CASSRGRVAYEQYF
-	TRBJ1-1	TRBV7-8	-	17	TGTGCCAGCAGCTTAACTTTCTCGGTCAGGAAGAACACTGAAGCTTTCTTT	CASSLTFSVRKNTEAFF
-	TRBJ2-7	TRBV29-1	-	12	TGCAGCGCTGCGAGGGGCGCCTACGAGCAGTACTTC	CSAARGAYEQYF
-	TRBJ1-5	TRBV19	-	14	TGTGCCAGTAGTATGATTCATAGCAATCAGCCCCAGCATTTT	CASSMIHSNQPQHF
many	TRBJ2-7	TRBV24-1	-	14	TGTGCCACCAGTGACCGCCGGGACAACTACGAGCAGTACTTC	CATSDRRDNYEQYF
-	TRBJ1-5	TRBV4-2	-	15	TGTGCCAGCAGCCAGTGGGACGTTAGCAATCAGCCCCAGCATTTT	CASSQWDVSNQPQHF
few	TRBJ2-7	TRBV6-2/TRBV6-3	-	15	TGTGCCAGCAGCAAACGGGTAAACGCCTACTACGAGCAGTACTTC	CASSKRVNAYYEQYF
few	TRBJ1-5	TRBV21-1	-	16	TGTGCCAGCAGCAAAGCGGGACAATATAGCAATCAGCCCCAGCATTTT	CASSKAGQYSNQPQHF